The 13 T cell receptor beta chains reported below all come from one sample, sequenced in a study of spatial heterogeneity in lung cancer. TCRdb independently ran MiXCR on the 5' RACE reads; one entry per CDR3 protein. The data hold 4,500 to 5,500 distinct CDR3 sequences, with roughly 18% observed a single time. The sample's time point: sample taken at primary tumor resection. TCRs were sequenced from unsorted whole RNA of tumor, nontumor lung or PBMC. The input for sequencing was normal lung tissue next to the tumor, taken at surgery. The source of these receptors is a male donor with early-stage non-small cell lung cancer.

The chain links TRBV7-9 to TRBJ1-4, with a tentative D call TRBD1 (5 bases). Germline lookup yields CDR1 SEHNR and CDR2 FQNEAQ (reference sequence). The CDR3 has 17 amino acids. V lost 0 bases, J lost 0 bases, and 11 bases lay in between. This chain's CDR3 is CASSLARDPSTNEKLFF. The CDR3 region has the DNA TGTGCCAGCAGCTTAGCCAGGGACCCTTCAACTAATGAAAAACTGTTTTTT.

V is TRBV12-3 or TRBV12-4 and J is TRBJ2-6; D unresolved. The V end lost 6 bases, the J end lost 4 bases, and 7 bases lay between the germline ends. The CDR3 is 13 residues long. The CDR3 DNA is TGTGCCAGCAGCCGCTCCGGGGCCAACGTCCTGACTTTC. This encodes CASSRSGANVLTF.

The chain has TRBV7-2 and TRBJ2-7; D is unresolved. The CDR3 covers 15 residues. Germline V lookup: CDR1 SGHTA, CDR2 FQGNSA. V lost 5 bases and J 3 bases, leaving 17 bases between the germline ends. CDR3 sequence: CASSPPFRTVYEQYF. The CDR3 coding sequence is TGTGCCAGCAGCCCCCCCTTTCGGACGGTCTACGAGCAGTACTTC.

In its sample, this clonotype ranks as medium-sized. The chain has TRBV24-1 and TRBJ2-1, with TRBD2 matching 8 bases. Germline assignment: CDR1 KGHDR and CDR2 SFDVKD. V lost 4 bases, J lost 8 bases, and 12 bases stayed unmatched. This CDR3 spans 16 amino acids. The CDR3 sequence: CATSDTGTRTGYEQFF. For the CDR3, the DNA is TGTGCCACCAGTGACACCGGGACTAGGACCGGCTATGAGCAGTTCTTC.

By share of the sample, this clonotype is medium-sized. The chain recombines TRBV19 with TRBJ2-3, with 7 bases fitting TRBD2. Trimming cost V 8 bases and J 2 bases; bases outside gene matches: 4. CDR1 LNHDA and CDR2 SQIVND come from the germline V gene (reference sequence). CDR3 length equals 13 residues. The CDR3 loop is CASGREPTDTQYF. The CDR3 DNA follows: TGTGCCAGTGGGCGGGAGCCCACAGATACGCAGTATTTT.

This clonotype is a singleton in its sample. The chain employs TRBV9 and TRBJ2-1, with 9 bases aligning to TRBD2. The germline CDR1 and CDR2 sequences are SGDLS and YYNGEE. V was clipped by 3 bases and J by 14 bases; unmatched bases: 12. The CDR3 sequence is 14 residues long. CDR3 sequence reads: CASSAGGSGSNEFF. DNA of the CDR3: TGTGCCAGCAGCGCGGGGGGTAGCGGGAGTAATGAGTTCTTC.

This clonotype is classed as medium-sized (0.01 to 0.1%). V and J are TRBV7-2 and TRBJ2-5; either TRBD1 or TRBD2 may fit D (5 bases each). V was pared by 2 bases and J by 4 bases, with 14 bases between. The germline CDR1 and CDR2 sequences are SGHTA and FQGNSA. This CDR3 has 15 residues. CDR3 DNA: TGTGCCAGCAGCTTAATCTCCGGGACCCGAGAGACCCAGTACTTC. Its protein is CASSLISGTRETQYF.

This clonotype was picked up many times. The chain links TRBV6-6 to TRBJ1-5; D gene unclear. The CDR3 contains 16 residues. Trimming stripped 2 bases from V and 0 bases from J, with 11 bases between. Germline CDR1 MNHNY, CDR2 SVGAGI (reference sequence). CDR3 DNA sequence: TGTGCCAGCAGTTACAAGGCGGGAAATAGCAATCAGCCCCAGCATTTT. Its translation is CASSYKAGNSNQPQHF.

By frequency in the sample, this clonotype is medium-sized (0.01 to 0.1%). The chain combines TRBV20-1 with TRBJ1-5; D is undetermined. Germline-derived CDR1 and CDR2 are DFQATT and SNEGSKA (reference sequence). Trimming pared 3 bases from V and 1 base from J, leaving 10 bases between. The CDR3 covers 14 residues. CDR3 coding DNA: TGCAGTGCTAGGCTAGGAGGGAGCAATCAGCCCCAGCATTTT. It is translated as CSARLGGSNQPQHF.

The chain links TRBV11-1 to TRBJ2-5, with 7 positions matching TRBD2. J was trimmed by 1 base and V by 0 bases; bases with no gene match: 2. Germline CDR1 is SGHAT and CDR2 is FQDESV (reference sequence). The CDR3 consists of 15 residues. The CDR3 is CASSLASSGQETQYF. As DNA, the CDR3 is TGTGCCAGCAGCTTAGCGTCTAGCGGCCAAGAGACCCAGTACTTC.

This clonotype was recorded at least ten times. The V and J genes are TRBV5-1 and TRBJ2-2; D gene uncertain. Germline CDR1 is SGHRS and CDR2 is YFSETQ. Trimming took off 6 bases at V and 4 bases at J, with 16 bases between the two ends. This CDR3 is built from 15 residues. The DNA of the CDR3 is TGCGCCAGCACCCTGGCCTCGGGCCGCACCGGGGAGCTGTTTTTT. This encodes CASTLASGRTGELFF.

Of note for this clonotype: A much larger clone lies a single base off, so this may be a read error. This chain connects TRBV5-1 to TRBJ2-3, with D possibly TRBD2 on 5 matching bases. CDR1 SGHRS and CDR2 YFSETQ come from the germline V gene. CDR3 length: 14 amino acids. V was trimmed by 9 bases and J by 0 bases, leaving 14 bases between them. In DNA, the CDR3 is TGCGCCAATACGAGGGTCCCTAGCACAGATACGCAGTATTTT. It is translated as CANTRVPSTDTQYF.

Sample share makes this clonotype medium-sized. This chain uses TRBV5-1 with TRBJ2-5; D might be TRBD1 (6 bases). CDR3 length: 13 amino acids. CDR1 SGHRS and CDR2 YFSETQ come from the germline V gene. V lost 4 bases to trimming and J lost 3 bases, with 10 bases between them. In DNA form, the CDR3 reads TGCGCCAGCAGCCGGAACAGGGAAGAGACCCAGTACTTC. Encoded protein: CASSRNREETQYF.